This T cell receptor beta chain was sequenced in a study of spatial heterogeneity in lung cancer. In the study overall: Matched bulk RNA-seq gave a T cell module score that correlated strongly with tumor-region TCR transcript counts.

CDR3 size: 16 residues. The V and J ends lost 1 base and 2 bases, in that order; junction bases with no gene match: 7. The germline gives CDR1 KGHSH, CDR2 LQKENI. Time point meaning: sample taken at primary tumor resection. TCRs were sequenced from unsorted whole RNA of tumor, nontumor lung or PBMC. TCRdb ran MiXCR on the 5' RACE reads and lists one entry per CDR3 protein. The table shows about 13,000 distinct CDR3 sequences, with over 6.5% occurring only once. General study points: Ubiquitous and regional expanded TCR counts mirrored ubiquitous and regional nonsynonymous mutation counts, respectively. Tumor mutation counts were tracked by expanded intratumoral alpha and beta TCR counts.

This clonotype was seen more than once but under ten times. Its specificity is unknown. The chain links TRBV18 to TRBJ2-7, with 8 nucleotides matching TRBD1. The TCR comes from a female donor with early-stage non-small cell lung cancer. Sequences were derived from lung tumor tissue, sampled at surgery. The CDR3: CASSPQGTGGAYEQYF. The CDR3 nucleotides are TGTGCCAGCTCACCACAGGGGACAGGCGGAGCCTACGAGCAGTACTTC.